One and the same sample provided the 7 T cell receptor beta chains below, sequenced in a study of T-cell reconstitution after alpha-beta-depleted transplantation in children. Library preparation (for TCRbeta) was performed with unique molecular identifiers. TCRdb re-called the PCR reads with MiXCR, one entry per CDR3 protein. The sample yields roughly 590,000 distinct CDR3 sequences, over 15% seen once. This material consisted of PBMCs from the stem cell graft donor, taken from the stem cell graft. These receptor sequences come from a human donor who donated a stem cell graft to a child with acute myeloid leukemia.

This clonotype was recorded at least ten times. The CDR3 loop reads CASSYTGESGYTF. The CDR3 DNA sequence: TGTGCCAGCAGTTATACAGGAGAAAGTGGCTACACCTTC. This chain joins TRBV6-5 and TRBJ1-2; maybe TRBD1 (5 bases). With 3 bases removed from V and 7 bases from J, the gap between germline ends came to 12 bases. This CDR3 is 13 amino acids long. CDR1 and CDR2 (germline): MNHEY, SVGAGI.

This clonotype was seen ten or more times. This chain joins TRBV12-3 or TRBV12-4 and TRBJ2-7, with 8 bases lining up with TRBD1. The CDR3 totals 16 residues. The J segment lost 0 bases and the V segment lost 4 bases, leaving 8 bases of the junction unmatched. CDR3 in DNA: TGTGCCAGCAGTTCCCTCTCACAGGGGGTCTCCTACGAGCAGTACTTC. It yields the protein CASSSLSQGVSYEQYF.

There are a few counts of this clonotype. The chain joins TRBV4-3 to TRBJ2-2; D unresolved. CDR3 size: 20 residues. The germline CDR1 and CDR2 sequences are LGHNA and YSLEER. Trimming left V 3 bases short and J 2 bases short, with 25 bases between. CDR3 loop: CASSHSNSRSFDPNTGELFF. Here the CDR3 DNA reads TGCGCCAGCAGCCATAGTAACTCCCGCAGCTTTGACCCCAACACCGGGGAGCTGTTTTTT.

At least ten counts were recorded for this clonotype. The rearrangement links TRBV12-3 or TRBV12-4 to TRBJ1-1, with 7 bases aligning to TRBD1. The CDR3 extends over 13 amino acids. With V trimmed by 0 bases and J by 11 bases, 6 bases remained unmatched. CDR3 sequence (DNA): TGTGCCAGCAGTTTAGCGGACAGGAGGGAGGCTTTCTTT. Translating gives CASSLADRREAFF.

This clonotype has a handful of counts. V is TRBV5-1 and J is TRBJ2-6; D is uncertain. Germline CDR1 is SGHRS and CDR2 is YFSETQ. V lost 5 bases and J lost 4, with 10 bases in between. This CDR3 has 14 amino acids. CDR3 sequence: CASRGGQGANVLTF. CDR3 nucleotides: TGCGCCAGCAGAGGCGGTCAGGGGGCCAACGTCCTGACTTTC.

The chain couples TRBV7-3 to TRBJ1-1; the D gene is possibly TRBD1 (5 bases). V lost 0 bases, J lost 1 base, and 9 bases lay in between. Germline CDR1 is SGHTA and CDR2 is FQGTGA. This CDR3 spans 15 amino acids. CDR3 nucleotides: TGTGCCAGCAGCTTAACGCGGAGGGGGAACACTGAAGCTTTCTTT. This sequence encodes CASSLTRRGNTEAFF.

This clonotype showed up many times. The gene calls are TRBV20-1 and TRBJ2-5; 9 nucleotides match TRBD2. This CDR3 is 13 amino acids long. Germline-derived CDR1 and CDR2 are DFQATT and SNEGSKA (reference sequence). The CDR3, as DNA: TGCAGCCAGACTAGCGGAGGACAAGAGACCCAGTACTTC. Protein sequence: CSQTSGGQETQYF.